This TCR beta chain was sequenced in a study of PD-1 blockade in classical Hodgkin lymphoma. Time point in this sample: cycle 4 day 1 (C4D1), after five to seven weeks of nivolumab. Every patient was affected by relapse after autologous stem cell transplantation, while exposure to brentuximab vedotin was not uniform. This clone was picked up one time. The CDR3 consists of 13 residues. Looked up from germline, CDR1 is SGHRS and CDR2 is YFSETQ. Trimming shortened V by 0 bases and J by 5 bases, and 8 bases separated the two germline ends. Profiling relied on immunoSEQ multiplex PCR, and the TCRdb table lists in-frame clones only, not all of them. In the table there are over 70,000 clones, 90% of which are singletons.

The chain uses TRBV5-1 and TRBJ1-1; possibly TRBD1 for D (5 bases). This clonotype was sampled from a human donor with classical Hodgkin lymphoma. The sample here was peripheral blood mononuclear cells (PBMCs), taken before the fourth cycle of nivolumab. This CDR3 is CASSLGRVTEAFF. DNA for the CDR3: TGCGCCAGCAGCTTGGGCAGGGTGACTGAAGCTTTCTTT.